Listed below are T cell receptor beta chains from one sample, sequenced in a study of blood T cell repertoires in COVID-19. Assay: immunoSEQ multiplex PCR; the TCRdb copy retains only in-frame clones and omits some. This table has some 110,000 clones, about 81% appearing once. Sample: peripheral blood. The source of these receptors is a man aged 70 or older with acute or convalescent COVID-19. CDR3s include the opening cysteine and the closing phenylalanine or tryptophan. A D gene is named only where the DNA matches it firmly. Clone size, where shown, is once, few, many, or a class for clones that have expanded.

. | TRBJ2-7 | 13 | . | TRBV15 | TGTGCCACCAGCAGAGGCAGCTCCTACGAGCAGTACTTC | CATSRGSSYEQYF
TRBD1 | TRBJ2-7 | 13 | . | TRBV2 | TGTGCCAGCAGTGGAGACAGGGATGGCGAGCAGTACTTC | CASSGDRDGEQYF
. | TRBJ2-2 | 16 | . | TRBV27 | TGTGCCAGCAGCCCTCTGCGGGCAGCGAACACCGGGGAGCTGTTTTTT | CASSPLRAANTGELFF
TRBD1 | TRBJ1-4 | 16 | once | TRBV5-1 | TGCGCCAGCAGCCCCGGGCTCGGACAGGGGTGGGAAAAACTGTTTTTT | CASSPGLGQGWEKLFF
TRBD2 | TRBJ2-7 | 18 | . | TRBV5-6 | TGTGCCAGCAGCTACCGTAGCGGGGGCAAAGATTGGGGGTACGAGCAGTACTTC | CASSYRSGGKDWGYEQYF
. | TRBJ1-1 | 16 | . | TRBV2 | TGTGCCAGCATCCCCCCAACCAGGACTGTGGGCACTGAAGCTTTCTTT | CASIPPTRTVGTEAFF
TRBD1 | TRBJ1-2 | 14 | . | TRBV5-4 | TGTGCCAGCAGCTTGCGGACAGGGTCGAATGGCTACACCTTC | CASSLRTGSNGYTF
. | TRBJ1-6 | 15 | . | TRBV7-8 | TGTGCCAGCAGCTCCCGGGCAGGGAATAATTCACCCCTCCACTTT | CASSSRAGNNSPLHF
. | TRBJ1-1 | 15 | . | TRBV30 | TGTGCCTGGAGTGTACGTCTTGTTAGGAACAGGCAAGCTTTCTTT | CAWSVRLVRNRQAFF
TRBD1 | TRBJ1-1 | 12 | . | TRBV2 | TGTGCCAGCAGGCCCGACAGGGCTGAAGCTTTCTTT | CASRPDRAEAFF
TRBD2 | TRBJ2-3 | 15 | . | TRBV12-5 | TGTGCTAGTGGACCAGGACTAGCGGGAGCAGATACGCAGTATTTT | CASGPGLAGADTQYF
TRBD1 | TRBJ1-2 | 13 | . | TRBV12-3/TRBV12-4 | TGTGCCAGCAGTTCGACAGGGGAGGGAGGCTACACCTTC | CASSSTGEGGYTF
. | TRBJ1-4 | 11 | . | TRBV6-5 | TGTGCCAGCAGTCTTCAGGGTAAACTGTTTTTT | CASSLQGKLFF
TRBD1 | TRBJ1-1 | 13 | . | TRBV5-1 | TGCGCCAGCAGCCTGACAGGGGAGACTGAAGCTTTCTTT | CASSLTGETEAFF
. | TRBJ1-2 | 14 | few | TRBV25-1 | TGTGCCAGCCAACCACAGGGAAGTTACTATGGCTACACCTTC | CASQPQGSYYGYTF
. | TRBJ2-7 | 18 | few | TRBV9 | TGTGCCAGCAGCGTAGATCCCACCTATATGTCACGAGCCTACGAGCAGTACTTC | CASSVDPTYMSRAYEQYF
. | TRBJ1-2 | 14 | . | TRBV19 | TGTGCCAGTAGAGGCGAGCGGGGAAACTATGGCTACACCTTC | CASRGERGNYGYTF
. | TRBJ1-1 | 12 | . | TRBV29-1 | TGCAGCGTCGATCTCGGGGACACTGAAGCTTTCTTT | CSVDLGDTEAFF
TRBD1 | TRBJ1-2 | 13 | few | TRBV5-1 | TGCGCCAGCAGCGAAGGGACAGGAAACGGCTACACCTTC | CASSEGTGNGYTF
TRBD1 | TRBJ1-3 | 15 | . | TRBV10-3 | TGTGCCATCAGTGGGACAGGGGGATCTGGAAACACCATATATTTT | CAISGTGGSGNTIYF